This is a list of T cell receptor beta chains from one sample in a study of blood T cells in healthy people across ages. TCRdb redid the calling of the 5' RACE reads with MiXCR, one entry per CDR3 protein. The sample includes more than 650,000 distinct CDR3 sequences, roughly 50% seen only once; the top ten take roughly two fifths. Sequencing was done on a sample of blood. These receptor sequences come from an older man in good health. The CDR3 runs from the conserved cysteine through the conserved F or W. Each record gives: J gene, D gene, V gene, clone size, CDR3 DNA, CDR3 protein. D genes are given only for firm matches. Expanded clones get a size class; other rows say once, few or many, or leave the size out.

TRBJ2-1 | . | TRBV15 | once | TGTGCCACCAGCAATCGGCGGTTAACCTACAATGAGCAGTTCTTC | CATSNRRLTYNEQFF
TRBJ1-1 | . | TRBV25-1 | . | TGTGCCAGCAGTACGGGTAGGGCCGCCACTGAAGCTTTCTTT | CASSTGRAATEAFF
TRBJ2-1 | . | TRBV5-4 | few | TGTGCCAGCAGCCCGGACAGTGACAATGAGCAGTTCTTC | CASSPDSDNEQFF
TRBJ2-3 | . | TRBV6-1 | . | TGTGCCAGCAGTGAATCTAGCAGAGACGCGTATTTT | CASSESSRDAYF
TRBJ2-7 | TRBD1 | TRBV27 | . | TGTGCCAGCAGTTTTGGGGGACAGGGACGCAATGAGCAGTACTTC | CASSFGGQGRNEQYF
TRBJ2-3 | TRBD2 | TRBV12-3/TRBV12-4 | . | TGTGCCAGCAGTCAGGGACTAGCGGAAACCGGAAATACGCAGTATTTT | CASSQGLAETGNTQYF
TRBJ2-6 | . | TRBV6-5 | . | TGTGCCAGCAGTTACTCGGGACATATCTCTGGGGCCAACGTCCTGACTTTC | CASSYSGHISGANVLTF
TRBJ2-1 | TRBD1 | TRBV5-1 | few | TGCGCCAGCAGCTTGGCCACAGGGGGCCAGGAGCAGTTCTTC | CASSLATGGQEQFF
TRBJ2-7 | . | TRBV11-1 | few | TGTGCCAGCAGCCCGAACAGGGTGATCTACGAGCAGTACTTC | CASSPNRVIYEQYF
TRBJ2-3 | TRBD2 | TRBV14 | many | TGTGCCAGCAGCCCCTGGACTAGGAAAGATACGCAGTATTTT | CASSPWTRKDTQYF
TRBJ2-5 | TRBD2 | TRBV4-1 | . | TGCGCCAGCAGCCAGCAGGGACTAGCGGGAATAGGCGAGACCCAGTACTTC | CASSQQGLAGIGETQYF
TRBJ2-1 | . | TRBV7-9 | . | TGTGCCAGCAGCCCAGCGATAACCCTGAATGAGCAGTTCTTC | CASSPAITLNEQFF
TRBJ2-5 | TRBD2 | TRBV12-3/TRBV12-4 | . | TGTGCCAGCAGTTTAGGACTAGCGGGGGGCGGCGATGAGCAGTACTTC | CASSLGLAGGGDEQYF
TRBJ2-1 | TRBD2 | TRBV18 | . | TGTGCCAGCTCACCTAATAGCGGGAGGAACAATGAGCAGTTCTTC | CASSPNSGRNNEQFF
TRBJ2-5 | . | TRBV29-1 | . | TGCAGCGGCCGTCCCGGGGCAGGGTTCGAGACCCAGTACTTC | CSGRPGAGFETQYF
TRBJ2-1 | . | TRBV12-3/TRBV12-4 | . | TGTGCCAGCAGTTTAGGGCAAGCCGTCAATGAGCAGTTCTTC | CASSLGQAVNEQFF
TRBJ2-6 | TRBD1 | TRBV2 | few | TGTGCCAGCAGACCCCCGGGACAGGGCTCTGGGGCCAACGTCCTGACTTTC | CASRPPGQGSGANVLTF
TRBJ1-4 | . | TRBV7-9 | few | TGTGCCAGCAGCTTAGCCAGCACCGGGTGGGATCCAACTAATGAAAAACTGTTTTTT | CASSLASTGWDPTNEKLFF
TRBJ2-1 | TRBD2 | TRBV11-2 | . | TGTGCCAGCAGCTACCGAGGCGGGCTAGCGGGAGCCTATGAGCAGTTCTTC | CASSYRGGLAGAYEQFF
TRBJ2-7 | . | TRBV9 | . | TGTGCCAGCAGCGTGGATGCTCAACTGAGCTCCTACAATGAGCAGTACTTC | CASSVDAQLSSYNEQYF
TRBJ2-7 | . | TRBV6-2/TRBV6-3 | . | TGTGCCAGCAGGCGACCCATGGGGGCCTACGAGCAGTACTTC | CASRRPMGAYEQYF
TRBJ2-1 | TRBD2 | TRBV24-1 | . | TGTGCCACCAGTGCAGGGACTAGCGGACATTGGGGCTCCTACAATGAGCAGTTCTTC | CATSAGTSGHWGSYNEQFF
TRBJ1-2 | . | TRBV7-2 | few | TGTGCCAGCAGCTTATTGGGGGGAGGCTATGGCTACACCTTC | CASSLLGGGYGYTF
TRBJ1-1 | TRBD1 | TRBV28 | . | TGTGCCGTACTTACCGGGACAGGGAATGGTGAAGCTTTCTTT | CAVLTGTGNGEAFF
TRBJ2-3 | TRBD1 | TRBV7-9 | few | TGTGCCAGCAGTCTAGGACAGGGAGAGGGGGATACGCAGTATTTT | CASSLGQGEGDTQYF
TRBJ2-7 | TRBD2 | TRBV18 | . | TGTGCCAGCTCACCACCAGGACTAGCGGGAGGGTTTGTCGAGCAGTACTTC | CASSPPGLAGGFVEQYF
TRBJ2-1 | . | TRBV29-1 | . | TGCAGCGTTGAGTTGGGGCAGCGCTCCTACAATGAGCAGTTCTTC | CSVELGQRSYNEQFF
TRBJ2-3 | TRBD2 | TRBV6-1 | . | TGTGCCAGCAGTGGCCTAGCGGGAGGGCAGTGGGGCAGATACGCGTATTTT | CASSGLAGGQWGRYAYF
TRBJ1-1 | TRBD1 | TRBV5-1 | . | TGCGCCAGTAAACGGGACAGCCTCACTGAAGCTTTCTTT | CASKRDSLTEAFF
TRBJ2-6 | TRBD1 | TRBV20-1 | many | TGCAGTGCTAGGGACAGGACCTATGGGGCCAACGTCCTGACTTTC | CSARDRTYGANVLTF
TRBJ2-5 | . | TRBV7-8 | . | TGTGCCAGCAGCTTCTGGGGGGAAGGGGAGACCCAGTACTTC | CASSFWGEGETQYF
TRBJ2-7 | . | TRBV25-1 | . | TGTGCCAGCAGTGACAAAAGGAGGGTCGAGCAGTACTTC | CASSDKRRVEQYF
TRBJ2-7 | . | TRBV6-1 | . | TGTGCCAGCAGCCACGGAGGGGTCTCGGATTCAGTCTACGAGCAGTACTTC | CASSHGGVSDSVYEQYF
TRBJ2-1 | TRBD2 | TRBV6-6 | . | TGTGCCAGCAGTTCCTTAGCGGGAGTTAGTGAGCAGTTCTTC | CASSSLAGVSEQFF
TRBJ2-1 | . | TRBV28 | . | TGTGCCAGCAGTCCCAACCGACTAGGGTTCCGCAATTATGAGCAGTTCTTC | CASSPNRLGFRNYEQFF
TRBJ2-1 | TRBD2 | TRBV4-2 | . | TGTGCCAGCAGCCCCGTTATGGCGGGAGGCAATGAGCAGTTCTTC | CASSPVMAGGNEQFF
TRBJ2-7 | . | TRBV27 | few | TGTGCCAGCAGTTTAGAAGTCCCCCCGGGACGCGAGCAGTACTTC | CASSLEVPPGREQYF
TRBJ1-1 | . | TRBV28 | . | TGTGCCAGCAGTTTTAGCATAAACACTGAAGCTTTCTTT | CASSFSINTEAFF
TRBJ1-1 | . | TRBV6-6 | few | TGTGCCAGCAGTTACCCGGGGGCTGAAGCTTTCTTT | CASSYPGAEAFF
TRBJ2-7 | . | TRBV5-1 | few | TGCGCCAGCAGCTTGCCTACCTCGGGACTCGTCTCCTACGAGCAGTACTTC | CASSLPTSGLVSYEQYF
TRBJ1-1 | TRBD1 | TRBV11-1 | . | TGTGCCAGCAAGCCGACACAGGGGTCCGGTGAAGCTTTCTTT | CASKPTQGSGEAFF
TRBJ1-2 | TRBD1 | TRBV11-2 | . | TGTGCCAGCAGCTCCATCGGGACAGGGGGCTTTGGCTATGGCTACACCTTC | CASSSIGTGGFGYGYTF
TRBJ1-1 | TRBD1 | TRBV2 | . | TGTGCCAGCAGTCAGGGGGGGTTTAACACTGAAGCTTTCTTT | CASSQGGFNTEAFF
TRBJ2-7 | . | TRBV7-2 | few | TGTGCCAGCAGTATGGACTACTACGAGCAGTACTTC | CASSMDYYEQYF
TRBJ2-5 | TRBD1 | TRBV6-6 | . | TGTGCCAGCAGTTACAGGGGGCGGTCAGAGACCCAGTACTTC | CASSYRGRSETQYF
TRBJ2-7 | TRBD2 | TRBV5-1 | . | TGCGCCAGCAGCTTGGCGGGGACTAGCGCTTACGAGCAGTACTTC | CASSLAGTSAYEQYF
TRBJ2-5 | . | TRBV2 | few | TGTGCCAGCAGTGTACTGTCCGAGACCCAGTACTTC | CASSVLSETQYF
TRBJ2-5 | . | TRBV21-1 | . | TGTGCCAGCAGCAAGTTTTCGGCGGGAGGCCCCACCAGGTGGGAGACCCAGTACTTC | CASSKFSAGGPTRWETQYF
TRBJ2-3 | TRBD1 | TRBV9 | few | TGTGCCAGCAGCGTAGCCCCGACGGGCAGGGGGCCAGATACGCAGTATTTT | CASSVAPTGRGPDTQYF
TRBJ1-1 | TRBD1 | TRBV7-2 | . | TGTGCCAGCAGCTTGGAACAGGGGAGGACTGAAGCTTTCTTT | CASSLEQGRTEAFF
TRBJ2-4 | TRBD1 | TRBV27 | . | TGTGCCAGCAGTTTAGGCCCGGGACAGGGAGGCCGGGAGTACTTC | CASSLGPGQGGREYF
TRBJ2-2 | . | TRBV28 | . | TGTGCCAGTGTGGCGGCCGGTCGGGAGCTGTTTTTT | CASVAAGRELFF
TRBJ2-3 | . | TRBV7-3 | . | TGTGCCAGCAGCTTCGACTCCCTGGGTACGCAGTATTTT | CASSFDSLGTQYF
TRBJ2-5 | . | TRBV5-6 | . | TGTGCCAGCAGCTTGGAAGGAATGGGAAGCCAAGAGACCCAGTACTTC | CASSLEGMGSQETQYF
TRBJ1-5 | . | TRBV4-1 | . | TGCGCCAGCAGCCAAGTGTATAGGCCCCAGCATTTT | CASSQVYRPQHF